The rows below give T cell receptor beta chains drawn from one sample of a study of blood T cells in healthy people across ages. MiXCR, applied by TCRdb to the 5' RACE reads, yields one record per CDR3 protein. The sample lists around 1,600,000 distinct CDR3 sequences; 42% were seen once. Sequencing input: blood. These receptors all stem from a young woman in good health. Each CDR3 is given with its conserved first and last residue. A D gene is named only where the DNA matches it firmly. The size field is filled for only some rows; it gives once, few, many or a size class.

d_gene,abundance,v_gene,j_gene,CDR3aa,CDR3nt
TRBD1,.,TRBV12-5,TRBJ2-1,CASGWGQGSYNEQFF,TGTGCTAGTGGTTGGGGACAGGGATCCTACAATGAGCAGTTCTTC
.,.,TRBV6-5,TRBJ1-1,CASSYSPANTEAFF,TGTGCCAGCAGTTACTCCCCGGCGAACACTGAAGCTTTCTTT
.,many,TRBV7-9,TRBJ2-7,CASSPQDSSYEQYF,TGTGCCAGCAGCCCGCAGGACAGCTCCTACGAGCAGTACTTC
.,.,TRBV5-1,TRBJ2-4,CASSSGVQIDIQYF,TGCGCCAGCAGCTCGGGGGTACAGATAGACATTCAGTACTTC
TRBD1,.,TRBV5-1,TRBJ1-2,CASSPQTGNGGGYTF,TGCGCCAGCAGCCCCCAGACAGGGAATGGTGGTGGCTACACCTTC
.,.,TRBV27,TRBJ1-4,CASSLQGVGEKLFF,TGTGCCAGCAGTTTACAGGGTGTGGGGGAAAAACTGTTTTTT
.,.,TRBV6-1,TRBJ2-3,CARSTRLVPDTQYF,TGTGCCAGGTCGACAAGGTTGGTCCCAGATACGCAGTATTTT
TRBD1,few,TRBV20-1,TRBJ1-2,CSANRGVYGYTF,TGCAGTGCTAACAGGGGAGTGTATGGCTACACCTTC
TRBD2,.,TRBV12-3/TRBV12-4,TRBJ2-3,CASSLQVGASGDPTDTQYF,TGTGCCAGCAGTTTACAAGTAGGTGCTAGCGGGGATCCCACAGATACGCAGTATTTT
.,many,TRBV3-1,TRBJ1-6,CASSQGSPLHF,TGCGCCAGCAGCCAAGGATCACCCCTCCACTTT
.,.,TRBV7-2,TRBJ2-5,CASSYLGPTQYF,TGTGCCAGCAGTTATTTAGGACCGACGCAGTACTTC
.,.,TRBV11-2,TRBJ1-4,CASSLGTDRREKLFF,TGTGCCAGCAGCTTAGGAACGGACAGACGGGAAAAACTGTTTTTT
TRBD2,.,TRBV7-2,TRBJ2-7,CASSLGTSVSYEQYF,TGTGCCAGCAGCCTCGGGACTAGCGTATCCTACGAGCAGTACTTC
.,once,TRBV5-6,TRBJ2-3,CASSLVGGSGSFKYF,TGTGCCAGCAGTTTAGTCGGAGGTAGTGGAAGTTTTAAGTATTTT
.,few,TRBV13,TRBJ2-5,CASSSTGMGMETQYF,TGTGCCAGCAGCTCGACAGGAATGGGCATGGAGACCCAGTACTTC
TRBD2,.,TRBV20-1,TRBJ2-2,CSAQTSGSWNTGELFF,TGCAGTGCGCAGACTAGCGGGAGTTGGAACACCGGGGAGCTGTTTTTT
.,once,TRBV2,TRBJ1-2,CASSREEGYGYTF,TGTGCCAGCAGTCGGGAAGAGGGCTATGGCTACACCTTC
TRBD2,.,TRBV20-1,TRBJ2-1,CSASWLAGGLTYNEQFF,TGCAGTGCTTCGTGGCTAGCGGGGGGGCTTACCTACAATGAGCAGTTCTTC
TRBD2,.,TRBV7-2,TRBJ2-1,CASSQSGRFNNEQFF,TGTGCCAGCAGCCAAAGCGGGAGGTTCAACAATGAGCAGTTCTTC
.,few,TRBV4-3,TRBJ2-7,CASSQGVGQKREQYF,TGCGCCAGCAGCCAAGGGGTTGGTCAAAAGCGCGAGCAGTACTTC
.,few,TRBV6-6,TRBJ2-5,CASSPPGNETQYF,TGTGCCAGCAGTCCCCCTGGGAATGAGACCCAGTACTTC
TRBD2,.,TRBV29-1,TRBJ2-1,CSVERSGGFGEQFF,TGCAGCGTTGAAAGGAGCGGGGGATTTGGTGAGCAGTTCTTC
.,.,TRBV7-2,TRBJ2-7,CASRLAYEQYF,TGTGCCAGCAGGTTGGCTTACGAGCAGTACTTC
.,.,TRBV28,TRBJ1-4,CASIRRANEKLFF,TGTGCCAGCATCAGGAGGGCTAATGAAAAACTGTTTTTT
.,.,TRBV3-1,TRBJ2-3,CASSQQKVHLARGQYF,TGTGCCAGCAGCCAACAGAAGGTTCATCTAGCGAGGGGGCAGTATTTT
TRBD1,few,TRBV9,TRBJ1-2,CASSPRTGLGSNYGYTF,TGTGCCAGCAGCCCCCGGACAGGGTTGGGCTCTAACTATGGCTACACCTTC
.,.,TRBV4-1,TRBJ2-7,CASSHPGRKNEQYF,TGCGCCAGCAGCCATCCGGGACGGAAGAATGAGCAGTACTTC
TRBD2,.,TRBV9,TRBJ2-1,CASSAPGLDSSGEQFF,TGTGCCAGCAGCGCCCCGGGACTAGATTCTTCTGGTGAGCAGTTCTTC
.,.,TRBV9,TRBJ2-7,CASSVGQQSAYEQYF,TGTGCCAGCAGCGTAGGACAACAATCGGCCTACGAGCAGTACTTC
.,few,TRBV10-3,TRBJ1-6,CAITADLGGSPLHF,TGTGCCATCACCGCGGACCTTGGGGGTTCACCCCTCCACTTT
.,few,TRBV12-3/TRBV12-4,TRBJ1-5,CASRSGKQQPQHF,TGTGCCAGCAGGTCAGGGAAACAACAGCCCCAGCATTTT
TRBD2,.,TRBV7-9,TRBJ2-4,CASSLVGGRNIQYF,TGTGCCAGCAGCTTAGTGGGAGGGCGGAACATTCAGTACTTC
.,few,TRBV7-2,TRBJ2-7,CASSLGHGTYEQYF,TGTGCCAGCAGCTTAGGACACGGGACCTACGAGCAGTACTTC
.,.,TRBV4-3,TRBJ2-7,CASSQLVGSYNEQYF,TGCGCCAGCAGCCAACTAGTTGGTTCATACAATGAGCAGTACTTC
.,.,TRBV2,TRBJ1-5,CASSELGAQPQHF,TGTGCCAGCAGTGAATTGGGGGCACAGCCCCAGCATTTT
TRBD2,few,TRBV29-1,TRBJ2-1,CSVGTSGKNEQFF,TGCAGCGTCGGGACTAGCGGGAAGAATGAGCAGTTCTTC
.,many,TRBV7-3,TRBJ1-6,CASSPGTTNSPLHF,TGTGCCAGCAGCCCCGGTACCACTAATTCACCCCTCCACTTT
TRBD2,few,TRBV11-2,TRBJ2-1,CASSSLGTSVYEQFF,TGTGCCAGCAGCTCACTCGGGACTAGCGTCTATGAGCAGTTCTTC
.,few,TRBV7-2,TRBJ2-1,CASSVSRTSYNEQFF,TGTGCCAGCAGTGTTAGCAGAACCTCCTACAATGAGCAGTTCTTC
.,.,TRBV7-2,TRBJ2-3,CASSWRPVLVTQYF,TGTGCCAGCAGCTGGAGACCGGTCCTGGTTACGCAGTATTTT
.,many,TRBV5-1,TRBJ1-1,CASSPNQGMADTEAFF,TGCGCCAGCAGTCCGAACCAGGGGATGGCGGACACTGAAGCTTTCTTT
.,.,TRBV7-7,TRBJ2-5,CASSLVGGIQETQYF,TGTGCTAGCAGCTTAGTTGGGGGGATCCAAGAGACCCAGTACTTC